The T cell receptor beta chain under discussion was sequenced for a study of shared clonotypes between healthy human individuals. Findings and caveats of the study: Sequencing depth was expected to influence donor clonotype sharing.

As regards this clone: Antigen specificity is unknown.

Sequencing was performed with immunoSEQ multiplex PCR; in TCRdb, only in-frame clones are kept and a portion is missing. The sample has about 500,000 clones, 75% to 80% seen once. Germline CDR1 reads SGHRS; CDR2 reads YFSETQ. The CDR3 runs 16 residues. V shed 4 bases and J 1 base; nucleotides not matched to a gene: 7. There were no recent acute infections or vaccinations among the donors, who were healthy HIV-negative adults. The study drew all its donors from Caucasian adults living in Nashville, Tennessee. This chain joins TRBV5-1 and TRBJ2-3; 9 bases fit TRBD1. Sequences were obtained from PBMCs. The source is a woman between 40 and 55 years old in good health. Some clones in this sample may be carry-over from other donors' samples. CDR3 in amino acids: CASSQSRTGGTDTQYF. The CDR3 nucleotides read TGCGCCAGCAGCCAAAGCCGGACAGGGGGCACAGATACGCAGTATTTT.